This passage covers 5 T cell receptor beta chains from one sample sequenced in a study of identical twins. TCRdb analysed the 5' RACE reads with MiXCR anew, one entry per CDR3 protein. Of some 560,000 distinct CDR3 sequences listed, 9% to 10% were seen once; the top ten hold 3%. These data also featured in a second study, about yellow fever vaccine responses in identical twins.

Material: PBMCs. These receptors were taken from a woman aged 18-29 years in good health.

This clonotype is categorized as medium-sized. This chain joins TRBV4-3 and TRBJ2-2; D ambiguous. Germline values: CDR1 LGHNA, CDR2 YSLEER. V lost 7 bases and J 2 bases, leaving 20 bases between the germline ends. CDR3 length: 17 amino acids. The CDR3, as DNA: TGCGCCAGCATTCTCCCTTTTGGCGATCTTAACACCGGGGAGCTGTTTTTT. Protein sequence: CASILPFGDLNTGELFF.

This clonotype was seen a few times. The gene calls are TRBV6-1 and TRBJ2-7, with 8 bases that match TRBD1. Germline CDR1 MNHNS, CDR2 SASEGT. Trimming at V came to 6 bases and at J to 5 bases, leaving 6 bases not matched to a gene. This CDR3 region has 13 residues. The CDR3 nucleotides read TGTGCCAGCAGAACAGGGGGTTGGGACGAGCAGTACTTC. Translation gives CASRTGGWDEQYF.

In this sample, this clonotype turned up many times. The rearrangement joins TRBV29-1 to TRBJ2-1; D is ambiguous. In germline, CDR1 is SQVTM, CDR2 ANQGSEA. V was pared by 6 bases and J by 9 bases, with 27 bases between. The CDR3 extends over 16 amino acids. DNA of the CDR3: TGCAGCGTGCTAGGGTCCGGGCCTCACGAGTATGGTGAGCAGTTCTTC. It is translated as CSVLGSGPHEYGEQFF.

This clonotype has just a few counts. The V gene is TRBV7-3, the J gene TRBJ2-1; D not resolved. CDR3 length: 15 amino acids. V shed 1 base and J shed 1 base, with 8 bases lying between them. The germline gives CDR1 SGHTA, CDR2 FQGTGA. The CDR3 DNA sequence: TGTGCCAGCAGCTTAAGTCCTAGGTCCTACAATGAGCAGTTCTTC. It translates to CASSLSPRSYNEQFF.

This clonotype was detected ten times or more. V gene TRBV7-9 combines with J gene TRBJ1-4; D is unresolved. Germline V gives CDR1 SEHNR, CDR2 FQNEAQ (reference sequence). This CDR3 comprises 14 residues. V was cut by 0 bases and J by 0 bases, with 2 bases left in between. This CDR3 reads CASSLAATNEKLFF. CDR3 sequence (DNA): TGTGCCAGCAGCTTAGCCGCAACTAATGAAAAACTGTTTTTT.